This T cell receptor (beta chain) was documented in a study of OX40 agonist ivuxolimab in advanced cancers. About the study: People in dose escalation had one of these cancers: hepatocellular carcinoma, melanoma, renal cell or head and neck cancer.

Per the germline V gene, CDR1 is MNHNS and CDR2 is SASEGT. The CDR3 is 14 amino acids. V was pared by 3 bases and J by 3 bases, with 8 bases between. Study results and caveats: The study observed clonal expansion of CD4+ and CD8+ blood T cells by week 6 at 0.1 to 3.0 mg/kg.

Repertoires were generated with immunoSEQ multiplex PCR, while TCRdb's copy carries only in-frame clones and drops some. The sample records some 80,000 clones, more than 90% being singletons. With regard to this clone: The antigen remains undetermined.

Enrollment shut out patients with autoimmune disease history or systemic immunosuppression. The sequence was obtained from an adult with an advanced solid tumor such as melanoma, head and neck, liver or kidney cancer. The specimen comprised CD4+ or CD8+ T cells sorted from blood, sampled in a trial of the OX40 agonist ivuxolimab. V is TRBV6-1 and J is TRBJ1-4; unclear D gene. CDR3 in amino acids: CASSDLWANEKLFF. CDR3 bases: TGTGCCAGCAGTGACCTTTGGGCTAATGAAAAACTGTTTTTT.